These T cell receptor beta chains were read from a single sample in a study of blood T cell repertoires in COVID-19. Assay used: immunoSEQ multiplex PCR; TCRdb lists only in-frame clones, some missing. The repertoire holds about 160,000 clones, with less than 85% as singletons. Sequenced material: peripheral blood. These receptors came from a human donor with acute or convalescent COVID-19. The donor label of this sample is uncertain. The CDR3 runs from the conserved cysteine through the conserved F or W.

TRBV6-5,CASSYRESTDTQYF
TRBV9,CASSRSSYNEQFF
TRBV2,CASSRTANYGYTF
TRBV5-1,CASRQSGGRDTQYF
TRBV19,CASNRGQDSNQPQHF
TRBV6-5,CASSYSTADQPQHF
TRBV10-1,CASSTRDRVNEQFF
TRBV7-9,CASSFPGQGGYEQYF
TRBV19,CASSGHRTGGRNQPQHF
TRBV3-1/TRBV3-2,CASSQHGGTNYGYTF
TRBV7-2,CASSSRAGGNEQYF
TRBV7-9,CATRPGVITDTQYF
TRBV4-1,CASSLSGADYGYTF
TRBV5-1,CASRLNRDGYTF
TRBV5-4,CASSPSTGGGMAFF
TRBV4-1,CASSRGTGHFDYNSPLHF
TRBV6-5,CASSSSRDRARYEQYF
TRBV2,CASSGQPPNTGELFF
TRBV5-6,CASSLGQSDYYGYTF
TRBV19,CASSRVRQDTQYF
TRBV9,CASSPDGGYSNQPQHF
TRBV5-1,CASSLNPGLAGASTDTQYF
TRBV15,CATSREQGANYGYTF
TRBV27,CASSTRWSSNSPLHF
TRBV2,CASSTGSGYSNQPQHF
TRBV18,CASRSGGASYEQYF
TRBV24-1,CATSAMTGWTGELFF